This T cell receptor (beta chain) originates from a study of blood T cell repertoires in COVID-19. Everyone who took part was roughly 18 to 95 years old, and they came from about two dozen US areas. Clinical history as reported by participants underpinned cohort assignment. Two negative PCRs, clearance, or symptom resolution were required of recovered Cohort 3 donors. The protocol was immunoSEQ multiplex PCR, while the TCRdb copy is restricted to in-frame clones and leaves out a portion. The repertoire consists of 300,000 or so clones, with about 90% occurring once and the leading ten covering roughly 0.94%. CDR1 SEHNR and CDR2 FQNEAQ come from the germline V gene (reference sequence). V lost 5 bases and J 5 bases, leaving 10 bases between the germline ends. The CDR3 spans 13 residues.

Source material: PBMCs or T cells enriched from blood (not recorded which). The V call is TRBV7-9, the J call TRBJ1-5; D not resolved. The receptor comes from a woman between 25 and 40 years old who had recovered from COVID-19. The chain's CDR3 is CASSKRRDQPQHF. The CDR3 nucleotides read TGTGCCAGCAGCAAACGACGGGATCAGCCCCAGCATTTT.